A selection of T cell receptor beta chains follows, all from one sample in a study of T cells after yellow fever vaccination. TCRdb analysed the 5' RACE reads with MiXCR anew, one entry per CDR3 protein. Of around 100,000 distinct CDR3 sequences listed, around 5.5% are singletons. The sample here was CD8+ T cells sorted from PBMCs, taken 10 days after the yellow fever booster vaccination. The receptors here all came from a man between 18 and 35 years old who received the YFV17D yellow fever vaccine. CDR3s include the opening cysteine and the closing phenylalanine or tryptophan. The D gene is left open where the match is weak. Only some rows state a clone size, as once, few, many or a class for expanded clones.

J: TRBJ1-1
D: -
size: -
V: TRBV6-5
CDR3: CASSYQGRTAEAFF
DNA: TGTGCCAGCAGTTATCAGGGGAGGACGGCTGAAGCTTTCTTT

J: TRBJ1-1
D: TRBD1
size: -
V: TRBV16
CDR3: CASSRGDTEAFF
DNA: TGTGCCAGCTCCAGGGGGGACACTGAAGCTTTCTTT

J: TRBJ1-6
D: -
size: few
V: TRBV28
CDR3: CASSLILSSYNSPLHF
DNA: TGTGCCAGCAGTTTAATTCTAAGCTCCTATAATTCACCCCTCCACTTT

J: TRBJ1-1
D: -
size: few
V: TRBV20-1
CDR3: CSARAGLEAFF
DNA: TGCAGTGCTAGAGCAGGACTTGAAGCTTTCTTT

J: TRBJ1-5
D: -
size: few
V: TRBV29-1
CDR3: CSAVTENQPQHF
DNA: TGCAGCGCTGTGACAGAGAATCAGCCCCAGCATTTT

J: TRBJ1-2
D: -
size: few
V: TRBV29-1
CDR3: CSVDVGNGYTF
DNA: TGCAGCGTTGATGTGGGCAATGGCTACACCTTC

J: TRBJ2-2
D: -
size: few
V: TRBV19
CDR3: CASSTPSVELFF
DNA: TGTGCCAGTAGTACCCCCAGTGTCGAGCTGTTTTTT

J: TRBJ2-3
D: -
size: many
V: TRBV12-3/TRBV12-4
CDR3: CASTVYGTDTQYF
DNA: TGTGCCAGCACCGTCTATGGCACAGATACGCAGTATTTT

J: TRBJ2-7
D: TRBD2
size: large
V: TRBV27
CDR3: CASSLLAGSSYEQYF
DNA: TGTGCCAGCAGTTTATTAGCGGGGTCTTCCTACGAGCAGTACTTC

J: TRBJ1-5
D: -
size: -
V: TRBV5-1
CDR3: CASSLSGSSNQPQHF
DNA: TGCGCCAGCAGCTTGTCGGGGTCTAGCAATCAGCCCCAGCATTTT

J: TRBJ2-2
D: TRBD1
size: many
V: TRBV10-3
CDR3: CAISLGQGDTGELFF
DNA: TGTGCCATCAGCCTGGGACAGGGCGACACCGGGGAGCTGTTTTTT

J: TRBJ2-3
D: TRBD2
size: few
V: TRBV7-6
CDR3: CASSPWPSGGASTDTQYF
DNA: TGTGCCAGCAGCCCCTGGCCTAGCGGGGGTGCTAGCACAGATACGCAGTATTTT

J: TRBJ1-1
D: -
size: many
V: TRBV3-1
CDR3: CASSQEGVYTEAFF
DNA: TGTGCCAGCAGCCAAGAAGGGGTTTACACTGAAGCTTTCTTT

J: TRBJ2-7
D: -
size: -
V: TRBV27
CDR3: CASSSINYYEQYF
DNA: TGTGCCAGCAGTTCGATAAATTACTACGAGCAGTACTTC